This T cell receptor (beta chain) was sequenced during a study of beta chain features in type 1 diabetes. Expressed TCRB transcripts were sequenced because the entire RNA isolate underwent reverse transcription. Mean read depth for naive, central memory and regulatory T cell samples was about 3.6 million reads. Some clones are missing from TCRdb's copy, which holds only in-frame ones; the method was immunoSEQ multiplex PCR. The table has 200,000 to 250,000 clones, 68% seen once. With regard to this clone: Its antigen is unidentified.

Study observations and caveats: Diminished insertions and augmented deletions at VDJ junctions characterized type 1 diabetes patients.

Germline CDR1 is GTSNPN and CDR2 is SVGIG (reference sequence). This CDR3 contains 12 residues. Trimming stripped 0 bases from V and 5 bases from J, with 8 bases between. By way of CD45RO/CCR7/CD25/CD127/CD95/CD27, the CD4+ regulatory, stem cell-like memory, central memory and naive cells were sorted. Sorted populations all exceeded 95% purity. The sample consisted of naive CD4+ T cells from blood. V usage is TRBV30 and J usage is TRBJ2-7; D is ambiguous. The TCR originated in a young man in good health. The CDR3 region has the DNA TGTGCCTGGAGTGTACTCTGGGACGAGCAGTACTTC. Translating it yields CAWSVLWDEQYF.